The 22 T cell receptor beta chains given below trace back to one sample, sequenced in a study of multiple sclerosis patients with progressive multifocal leukoencephalopathy. Sequencing was performed with immunoSEQ multiplex PCR; in TCRdb, only in-frame clones are kept and a portion is missing. The sample includes under 40,000 clones, 80% to 95% of them seen just once. Sample time point: before natalizumab initiation. Sequenced material: PBMCs. These receptors were obtained from a man aged 30-40 years with multiple sclerosis.

The chain is built from TRBV5-6 and TRBJ2-7; D is unclear. CDR1 and CDR2 (germline): SGHDT, YYEEEE. The CDR3 loop spans 16 amino acids. V lost 4 bases to trimming and J lost 2 bases, with 19 bases between them. CDR3: CASSPSTRKVTYEQYV. The CDR3 coding sequence is TGTGCCAGCAGCCCCTCCACCCGCAAGGTCACCTACGAGCAGTACGTC.

V is TRBV5-4 and J is TRBJ2-1; D might be TRBD2 (6 bases). From germline, CDR1 is SGHNT and CDR2 YYREEE (reference sequence). Trimming removed 2 bases at V and 0 bases at J, with 6 bases between. This CDR3 spans 14 amino acids. The CDR3 is CASSFGSSYNEQFF. The CDR3 bases are TGTGCCAGCAGCTTCGGGAGCTCCTACAATGAGCAGTTCTTC.

The gene calls are TRBV5-1 and TRBJ2-1, with 8 bases that match TRBD2. CDR1 and CDR2 (germline): SGHRS, YFSETQ. Unmatched junction bases numbered 6, after V lost 4 bases and J lost 9 bases. CDR3 length: 13 residues. CDR3 loop: CASSASGRREQFF. CDR3 nucleotides: TGCGCCAGCAGCGCTAGCGGGCGACGTGAGCAGTTCTTC.

This clone was observed once. The chain links TRBV5-1 to TRBJ1-1, with no clear D. CDR3 length: 14 residues. V lost 1 base and J 2 bases, leaving 9 bases between the germline ends. Germline V gene sequence: CDR1 SGHRS, CDR2 YFSETQ. This CDR3 is CASSLLGDNTEAFF. Written as DNA, the CDR3 is TGCGCCAGCAGCTTGTTGGGCGACAACACTGAAGCTTTCTTT.

The rearrangement links TRBV29-1 to TRBJ2-7; 8 bases map to TRBD1. V shed 5 bases, J shed 6 bases, and the junction held 9 bases outside the gene matches. Looked up from germline, CDR1 is SQVTM and CDR2 is ANQGSEA. CDR3 length: 13 residues. This CDR3 is CSVMTGEVGEQYV. In DNA form, the CDR3 reads TGCAGCGTTATGACAGGGGAGGTGGGCGAGCAGTACGTC.

CDR3 bases: TGTGCCACTTCGAAGTTATCGGCTGGAAACACCATATATTTT. Encoded protein: CATSKLSAGNTIYF. This chain connects TRBV19 to TRBJ1-3; D remains ambiguous. Trimming removed 10 bases from V and 2 bases from J, with 15 bases in between. The germline V gene encodes CDR1 LNHDA and CDR2 SQIVND (reference sequence). The CDR3 length is 14 residues. Full variable domain (outside the CDR3, taken from reference TRBV19 and TRBJ1-3): DGGITQSPKYLFRKEGQNVTLSCEQNLNHDAMYWYRQDPGQGLRLIYYSQIVNDFQKGDIAEGYSVSREKKESFPLTVTSAQKNPTAFYLCATSKLSAGNTIYFGEGSWLTVV.

The gene calls are TRBV5-1 and TRBJ2-6; no definite D call. Trimming took off 4 bases at V and 0 bases at J, with 17 bases between the two ends. Germline V gives CDR1 SGHRS, CDR2 YFSETQ. CDR3 length: 18 amino acids. The CDR3 region is CASSATRATSSGANVLTF. CDR3 bases: TGCGCCAGCAGCGCAACCCGGGCTACAAGCTCTGGGGCCAACGTCCTGACTTTC.

The rearrangement uses TRBV9 and TRBJ1-1; D gene unclear. The CDR3 is 13 residues long. V was shortened by 0 bases and J by 3 bases, with 6 bases between the two germline ends. Germline assignment: CDR1 SGDLS and CDR2 YYNGEE. The chain's CDR3 is CASSVAGDTEAFF. CDR3 DNA: TGTGCCAGCAGCGTAGCCGGGGACACTGAAGCTTTCTTT.

This clone was detected only a few times. V and J are TRBV16 and TRBJ1-1; D perhaps matches TRBD1 (5 bases). Trimming pared 3 bases from V and 6 bases from J, leaving 11 bases between. CDR3 length: 13 residues. The germline V gene has CDR1 KGHSY and CDR2 FQNENV. The CDR3 DNA reads TGTGCCAGCAGCCACGGGGCTGCGGCTGAAGCTTTCTTT. Translation: CASSHGAAAEAFF.

The V call is TRBV30, the J call TRBJ2-7; possible D gene TRBD1, 6 bases. V lost 5 bases and J lost 2, with 7 bases in between. The CDR3 is made up of 11 amino acids. Germline V gene data show CDR1 as GTSNPN and CDR2 as SVGIG (reference sequence). As DNA, the CDR3 is TGTGCCTGGGGACAGACCTACGAGCAGTACTTC. It yields the protein CAWGQTYEQYF.

V usage is TRBV7-6 and J usage is TRBJ1-3; D possibly corresponds to TRBD1 (5 bases). Germline V gene data show CDR1 as SGHVS and CDR2 as FNYEAQ. The CDR3 contains 18 residues. Trimming pared 2 bases from V and 1 base from J, leaving 18 bases between. DNA of the CDR3: TGTGCCAGCAGCTTAACCCGGACACGTAAACCTTCTGGAAACACCATATATTTT. Its translation: CASSLTRTRKPSGNTIYF.

The CDR3 DNA reads as TGTGCCAGCAGCTCCCGACAGGGAGAAGAGACCCAGTACTTC. Translating it yields CASSSRQGEETQYF. The chain joins TRBV11-3 to TRBJ2-5; 7 nucleotides match TRBD1. In germline, CDR1 is SGHNT, CDR2 YENEEA. The CDR3 contains 14 residues. Trimming at V came to 4 bases and at J to 3 bases, leaving 5 bases not matched to a gene. The full variable domain, completed using reference TRBV11-3 and TRBJ2-5, is EAGVVQSPRYKIIEKKQPVAFWCNPISGHNTLYWYLQNLGQGPELLIRYENEEAVDDSQLPKDRFSAERLKGVDSTLKIQPAELGDSAVYLCASSSRQGEETQYFGPGTRLLVL.

This chain uses TRBV2 with TRBJ2-1, with 8 bases identical to TRBD2. CDR3 size: 15 residues. Germline assignment: CDR1 SNHLY and CDR2 FYNNEI. The ends lost 8 bases at V and 12 bases at J; junction bases unmatched: 18. CDR3: CASLSGGRIFGRQFF. CDR3 bases: TGTGCCAGCTTGTCCGGCGGGAGGATCTTTGGTCGGCAGTTCTTC.

The CDR3 loop is CASSLGGISYNEQFF. The CDR3 bases are TGTGCCAGCAGCTTAGGCGGGATCTCCTACAATGAGCAGTTCTTC. The V and J genes are TRBV7-9 and TRBJ2-1; TRBD2 might be the D (6 bases). Germline V gene data show CDR1 as SEHNR and CDR2 as FQNEAQ (reference sequence). V was clipped by 1 base and J by 0 bases, with 7 bases between them. The CDR3 has 15 residues.

The gene calls are TRBV15 and TRBJ2-5; D remains unclear. Germline V lookup: CDR1 LNHNV, CDR2 YYDKDF (reference sequence). This CDR3 is built from 12 residues. The V gene lost 5 bases and the J gene lost 9 bases, with 13 bases spanning the gap. This chain's CDR3 is CATSAPHRAQYF. CDR3 bases: TGTGCCACCAGCGCGCCCCACCGGGCCCAGTACTTC.

The chain recombines TRBV5-6 with TRBJ2-1, with 7 nucleotides matching TRBD1. This CDR3 contains 15 residues. V gave up 3 bases and J gave up 6 bases; unmatched junction bases: 9. In germline, CDR1 is SGHDT, CDR2 YYEEEE. CDR3 DNA sequence: TGTGCCAGCAGCTCCCGGGACAGTCAAATCAATGAGCAGTTCTTC. It codes for CASSSRDSQINEQFF.

The CDR3 bases are TGTGCCAGCAGCCCTGGGACAGGGAGGGCTGAAGCTTTCTTT. Translating gives CASSPGTGRAEAFF. This rearrangement joins TRBV7-9 to TRBJ1-1; 9 bases are shared with TRBD1. This CDR3 contains 14 residues. V shed 5 bases and J 6 bases; nucleotides not matched to a gene: 7. In germline, CDR1 is SEHNR, CDR2 FQNEAQ (reference sequence). Based on the CDR3 plus reference TRBV7-9 and TRBJ1-1, the full variable domain is DTGVSQNPRHKITKRGQNVTFRCDPISEHNRLYWYRQTLGQGPEFLTYFQNEAQLEKSRLLSDRFSAERPKGSFSTLEIQRTEQGDSAMYLCASSPGTGRAEAFFGQGTRLTVV.

The J gene is TRBJ1-1, the V gene TRBV6-5; no firm D call. Germline values: CDR1 MNHEY, CDR2 SVGAGI. The CDR3 consists of 13 residues. The V gene lost 4 bases and the J gene lost 3 bases, with 9 bases spanning the gap. In nucleotides, the CDR3 is TGTGCCAGCAGTTCTATGTCGGACACTGAAGCTTTCTTT. Its translation is CASSSMSDTEAFF.

This chain links TRBV11-1 with TRBJ2-1; 9 bases fit TRBD2. The CDR3 runs to 16 residues. From germline, CDR1 is SGHAT and CDR2 FQDESV (reference sequence). V lost 5 bases, J lost 7 bases, and 12 bases stayed unmatched. The CDR3 DNA sequence: TGTGCCAGCAGCCTAGGCGGCCGCGGGGGGGGAAATGAGCAGTTCTTC. This translates into CASSLGGRGGGNEQFF. Drawing the rest from reference TRBV11-1 and TRBJ2-1, the complete variable domain is EAEVAQSPRYKITEKSQAVAFWCDPISGHATLYWYRQILGQGPELLVQFQDESVVDDSQLPKDRFSAERLKGVDSTLKIQPAELGDSAMYLCASSLGGRGGGNEQFFGPGTRLTVL.

V gene TRBV10-2 combines with J gene TRBJ2-7; TRBD1 aligns across 10 bases. The CDR3 spans 14 residues. Unmatched junction bases numbered 4, after V lost 3 bases and J lost 5 bases. CDR1 is WSHSY, CDR2 SAAADI, per germline. The CDR3 protein is CASSEGTGVDEQYV. CDR3 coding DNA: TGCGCCAGCAGTGAAGGGACAGGGGTCGACGAGCAGTACGTC.

This chain links TRBV13 with TRBJ2-6; D is ambiguous. V gave up 5 bases and J gave up 0 bases, with 11 bases separating them. This CDR3 has 16 amino acids. Germline-derived CDR1 and CDR2 are PRHDT and FYEKMQ (reference sequence). The CDR3 sequence is CASSPTVDSGANVLTF. CDR3 sequence (DNA): TGTGCCAGCAGCCCCACAGTTGACTCTGGGGCCAACGTCCTGACTTTC.

The genes are TRBV6-5 and TRBJ2-1; 8 bases match TRBD2. Germline V gives CDR1 MNHEY, CDR2 SVGAGI. Trimming at V came to 11 bases and at J to 9 bases, leaving 12 bases not matched to a gene. The CDR3 covers 13 residues. The CDR3: CAAHGGGRSEQFF. In DNA form, the CDR3 reads TGTGCCGCCCACGGAGGCGGGAGGAGTGAGCAGTTCTTC.